Sequencing of this TCR beta chain was carried out in a study of OX40 agonist ivuxolimab in advanced cancers. Broadly, across the study: Ivuxolimab was a fully human IgG2 agonistic monoclonal antibody targeting the costimulatory receptor OX40 (CD134). Intravenous ivuxolimab was administered to patients every 2 weeks at six dose levels: 0.01, 0.1, 0.3, 1.5, 3 and 10 mg/kg. Three dose-escalation patients achieved partial responses, one with hepatocellular carcinoma and two with cutaneous melanoma. The paper reports the monotherapy dose-escalation portion (N of about 51 patients) of the phase I ivuxolimab trial. Prior anti-PD-1, anti-PD-L1 or anti-CTLA-4 therapy was permitted, and 30% to 45% of dose-escalation patients had received checkpoint inhibitors. In the dose-escalation cohort, approximately 82% of patients were male, and the mean age was roughly 60 years, with a range of about 23 to 90. Peripheral TCRbeta sequencing aimed to test whether ivuxolimab altered TCR sequence diversity and caused clonal T-cell expansion. Of the 52 patients in dose escalation, 19 had hepatocellular carcinoma, around 15 had melanoma, 9 had renal cell carcinoma and 9 had head and neck cancer. Paper-wide results and their limitations: Low levels of normalized T-cell clonal expansion were also seen in some patients who did not respond. At doses of 0.1 to 3.0 mg/kg, clonal expansion of both CD4+ and CD8+ blood T cells was observed from baseline to week 6. Which antigens the clonally expanded peripheral T cells were specific for was not determined. After ivuxolimab, CD8+ T cells had more expanded clones than CD4+ T cells on average. In partial responders in the 0.1-3.0 mg/kg groups, normalized peripheral clonal expansion was found to be among the lowest, especially among CD8+ T cells.

The germline V gene yields MDHEN for CDR1 and SYDVKM for CDR2. Germline trimming: 4 bases from V, 0 bases from J; junction bases outside gene matches: 7. The CDR3 contains 16 residues, cysteine and phenylalanine counted. Only CDR3 DNA remains: 48 bases, in frame from the first base. Genomic DNA was extracted from sorted cells for sequencing of the TCRbeta CDR3 region. The immunoSEQ Assay was used for sequencing of TCRbeta CDR3 regions. TCRdb holds this immuneACCESS table with in-frame rearrangements only. Some clones are missing; in checked studies, unresolved V genes explain under half, and the rest has no known cause. The sample yields about 73,000 clones; 85% to 90% were counted once. Of the sample, approximately 8% falls within the top ten clones. The trial excluded patients who had a history of autoimmune disease or were on systemic immunosuppression. Peripheral blood for TCR sequencing was drawn from every dose cohort at baseline, at cycle 4 day 1 and at cycle 7 day 1. The samples were taken from a phase I, first-in-human, multicenter, open-label dose-escalation trial of ivuxolimab. Adults with locally advanced or metastatic melanoma, renal cell carcinoma, hepatocellular carcinoma or head and neck squamous cell carcinoma were enrolled in the trial. Before TCR sequencing, CD4+ and CD8+ T cells were separately sorted from peripheral blood.

In the case of this clone: Its antigen is not yet known. The input lacks base qualities; no much larger clone sits a single base away.

This receptor was identified in an adult with an advanced solid tumor such as melanoma, head and neck, liver or kidney cancer. The specimen comprised CD4+ or CD8+ T cells sorted from blood, sampled in a trial of the OX40 agonist ivuxolimab. The chain joins TRBV28 to TRBJ2-3; 7 junctional bases match TRBD1. The DNA sequence follows: TGTGCCAGCAGTTCGTGGGACAGCTTAAGCACAGATACGCAGTATTTT. The resulting protein is CASSSWDSLSTDTQYF.